This TCR beta chain originates from a study of control samples from healthy donors and cancer patients (TCRdb year 2020). Remarks on this clone: Its antigen is unknown. Per-base quality was not reported, and no clone a single base away is much larger than it.

Receptors were amplified or captured by the immunoSEQ multiplex PCR assay. The table was pulled from immuneACCESS by TCRdb, which kept in-frame rearrangements only. Such tables lose some clones; where checked, under half of the loss comes from unresolved V genes, and the rest has no known cause. This sample is represented by under 300,000 clones; around 80% of them were singletons. Jointly, the top ten make up 13% of the sample. Trimming costs V 0 bases and J 12 bases, and their ends lie 12 bases apart. Reading from cysteine to phenylalanine, the CDR3 counts 13 amino acids. Only the CDR3 region is kept as DNA, spanning 39 bases read in frame from base 1. The germline V gene (reference sequence) provides CDR1 WNHNN and CDR2 SYGVQD.

This sequence originates from a woman aged 55-75 years with lung cancer. The chain couples TRBV10-1 to TRBJ2-1, with the D gene too uncertain to name. Input material: PBMCs. For the CDR3, the sequence is CASSESPEAVQFF. The sequence in DNA is TGCGCCAGCAGTGAGTCACCCGAGGCTGTGCAGTTCTTC.